Below, one T cell receptor beta chain is given with its context. Mismatch with germline at one junction end may stem from a read error. The CDR3 totals 13 residues. The germline gives CDR1 SNHLY, CDR2 FYNNEI. This sample is drawn from a study of tumor and adjacent non-tumor tissue in lung cancer. TCRbeta libraries were built with three rounds of nested PCR, modified from ARM-PCR. TCRdb re-derived calls from the multiplex PCR reads in MiXCR, one entry per CDR3 protein. In the table there are around 80,000 distinct CDR3 sequences, roughly 80% of which are singletons. This sample's RNA came from whole unsorted tissue. This non-tumor lung sample came from over 3 cm beyond the tumor edge.

The specimen sequenced was distant non-tumor lung tissue. This chain joins TRBV2 and TRBJ2-2; 7 positions match TRBD1. This TCR was recovered from a man in his 60s with non-small cell lung cancer. CDR3 loop: CASSRQGPVELFF. The DNA for the CDR3 is TGTGCCAGCAGTCGACAGGGACCCGTGGAGTTGTTTTTT.